The source of this T cell receptor beta chain is a study of blood T cell repertoires in COVID-19. Across the whole study: Samples of COVID-19 (acute and convalescent) were obtained from the United States, Italy and Spain. The cDNA or gDNA used as material had been derived from T cells, B-cell-depleted T cells, or PBMCs.

Original methodology: Amplification of reference gene primers was used by the study to estimate nucleated cell counts. Some clones are missing from TCRdb's copy, which holds only in-frame ones; the method was immunoSEQ multiplex PCR. The V and J calls and clone size are taken from that table; D and trimming were inferred from the DNA. The sample lists approximately 360,000 clones, around 87% occurring once. The CDR3 covers 14 residues. V lost 3 bases to trimming and J lost 4 bases; unmatched junction nucleotides: 3. Germline V gene lookup returns CDR1 LNHDA and CDR2 SQIVND (reference sequence). The study drew participants aged about 18 to 90 years from approximately 25 US areas.

The chain uses TRBV19 and TRBJ2-1; 7 positions agree with TRBD1. The sequenced material came from PBMCs or T cells enriched from blood (not recorded which). The origin of this receptor is a man aged 35 to 55 in a cohort exposed to, infected with or recovered from COVID-19 (not recorded which). The CDR3 reads CASSIQQGYNEQFF. The CDR3 region has the DNA TGTGCCAGTAGTATCCAACAGGGGTACAATGAGCAGTTCTTC.